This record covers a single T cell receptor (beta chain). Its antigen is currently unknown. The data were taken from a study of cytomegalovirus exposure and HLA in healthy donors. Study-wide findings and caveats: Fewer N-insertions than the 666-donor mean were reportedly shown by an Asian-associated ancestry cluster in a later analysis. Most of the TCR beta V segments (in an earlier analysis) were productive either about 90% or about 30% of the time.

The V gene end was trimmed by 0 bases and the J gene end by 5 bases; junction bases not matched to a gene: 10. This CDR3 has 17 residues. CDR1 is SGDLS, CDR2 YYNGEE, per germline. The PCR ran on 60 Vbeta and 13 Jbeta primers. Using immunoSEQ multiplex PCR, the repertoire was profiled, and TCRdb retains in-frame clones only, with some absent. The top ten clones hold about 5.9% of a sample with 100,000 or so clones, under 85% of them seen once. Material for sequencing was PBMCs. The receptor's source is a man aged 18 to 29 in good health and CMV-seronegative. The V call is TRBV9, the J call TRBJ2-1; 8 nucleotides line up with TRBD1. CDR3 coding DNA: TGTGCCAGCAGCGTAGGTTCAGGGGGCGAGAGAAACAATGAGCAGTTCTTC. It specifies CASSVGSGGERNNEQFF.